This TCR beta chain was captured in a study of blood T cell repertoires in COVID-19. Looking at the study overall: Collection of acute and convalescent COVID-19 samples took place in the United States, Italy and Spain. PBMCs, B-cell-depleted T cells, or T cells were the source of the cDNA or gDNA that made up the material.

Some clones are missing from TCRdb's copy, which holds only in-frame ones; the method was immunoSEQ multiplex PCR. The table records around 280,000 clones, 90% of them present only once. Across under 25 US areas, participants ranged in age from about 18 to 90 years. The CDR3 covers 16 residues. The V and J ends lost 4 bases and 8 bases respectively, with 23 bases between them. Germline V gene data show CDR1 as MGHRA and CDR2 as YSYEKL. The sequence was collected from a woman younger than 30 with acute COVID-19. This rearrangement joins TRBV4-1 to TRBJ1-1, with a tentative D call TRBD1 (5 bases). What was sequenced was PBMCs or T cells enriched from blood (not recorded which). The CDR3 sequence is CASSLVLVRGSPEAFF. CDR3 in DNA: TGCGCCAGCAGCCTGGTACTCGTTAGGGGTTCCCCCGAAGCTTTCTTT.